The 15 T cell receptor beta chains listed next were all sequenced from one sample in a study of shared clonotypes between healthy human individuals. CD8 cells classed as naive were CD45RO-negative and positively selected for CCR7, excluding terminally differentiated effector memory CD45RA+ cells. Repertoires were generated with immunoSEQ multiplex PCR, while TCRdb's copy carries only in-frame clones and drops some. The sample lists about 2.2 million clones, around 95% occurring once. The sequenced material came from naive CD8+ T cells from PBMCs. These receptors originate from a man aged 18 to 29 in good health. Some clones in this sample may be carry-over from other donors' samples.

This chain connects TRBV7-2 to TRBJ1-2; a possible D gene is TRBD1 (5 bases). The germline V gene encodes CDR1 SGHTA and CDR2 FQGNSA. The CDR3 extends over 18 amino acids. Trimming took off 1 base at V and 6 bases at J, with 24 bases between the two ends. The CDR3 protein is CASSLGTSGGDYLDGYTF. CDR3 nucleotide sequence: TGTGCCAGCAGCTTAGGGACAAGCGGGGGGGACTATCTCGATGGCTACACCTTC.

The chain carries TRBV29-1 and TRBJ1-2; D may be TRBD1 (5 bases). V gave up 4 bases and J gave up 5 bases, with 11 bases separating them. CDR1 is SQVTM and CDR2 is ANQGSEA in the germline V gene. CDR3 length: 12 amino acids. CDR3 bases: TGCAGCGTTGGGGGGACCCCGTATGGCTACACCTTC. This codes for CSVGGTPYGYTF.

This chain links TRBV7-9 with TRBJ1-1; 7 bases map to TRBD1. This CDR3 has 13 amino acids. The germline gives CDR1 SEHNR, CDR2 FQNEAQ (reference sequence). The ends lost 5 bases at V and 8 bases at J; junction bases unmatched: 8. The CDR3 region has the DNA TGTGCCAGCAGCCCTCTAAGGGGGCACGAAGCTTTCTTT. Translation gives CASSPLRGHEAFF. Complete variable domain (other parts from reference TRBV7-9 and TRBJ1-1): DTGVSQNPRHKITKRGQNVTFRCDPISEHNRLYWYRQTLGQGPEFLTYFQNEAQLEKSRLLSDRFSAERPKGSFSTLEIQRTEQGDSAMYLCASSPLRGHEAFFGQGTRLTVV.

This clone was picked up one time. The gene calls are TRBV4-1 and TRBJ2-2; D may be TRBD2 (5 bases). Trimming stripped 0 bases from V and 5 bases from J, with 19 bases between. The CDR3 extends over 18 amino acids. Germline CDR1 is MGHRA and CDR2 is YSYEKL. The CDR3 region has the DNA TGCGCCAGCAGCCAAGATAGTTACTTCCGTACGGGGACCGGGGAGCTGTTTTTT. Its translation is CASSQDSYFRTGTGELFF.

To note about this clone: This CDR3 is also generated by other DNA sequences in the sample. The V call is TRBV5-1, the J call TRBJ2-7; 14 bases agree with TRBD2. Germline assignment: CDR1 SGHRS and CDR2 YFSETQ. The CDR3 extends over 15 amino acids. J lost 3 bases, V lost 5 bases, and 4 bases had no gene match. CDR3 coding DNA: TGCGCCAGCAGTCCCGGGACTAGCGGGGGCTACGAGCAGTACTTC. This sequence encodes CASSPGTSGGYEQYF.

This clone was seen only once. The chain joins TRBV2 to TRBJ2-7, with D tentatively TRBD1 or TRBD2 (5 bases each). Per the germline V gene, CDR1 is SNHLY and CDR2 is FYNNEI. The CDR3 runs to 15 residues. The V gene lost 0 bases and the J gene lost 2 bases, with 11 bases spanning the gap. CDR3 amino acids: CASSEAGRRAYEQYF. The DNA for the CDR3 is TGTGCCAGCAGTGAAGCGGGACGGCGAGCCTACGAGCAGTACTTC.

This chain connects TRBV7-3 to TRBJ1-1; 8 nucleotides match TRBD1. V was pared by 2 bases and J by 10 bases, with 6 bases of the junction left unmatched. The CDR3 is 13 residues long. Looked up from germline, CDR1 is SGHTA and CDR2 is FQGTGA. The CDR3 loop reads CASSLVSGGLAFF. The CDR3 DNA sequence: TGTGCCAGCAGCTTAGTGTCAGGGGGCTTAGCTTTCTTT. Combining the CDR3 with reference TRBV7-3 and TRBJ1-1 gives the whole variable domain GAGVSQTPSNKVTEKGKYVELRCDPISGHTALYWYRQSLGQGPEFLIYFQGTGAADDSGLPNDRFFAVRPEGSVSTLKIQRTERGDSAVYLCASSLVSGGLAFFGQGTRLTVV.

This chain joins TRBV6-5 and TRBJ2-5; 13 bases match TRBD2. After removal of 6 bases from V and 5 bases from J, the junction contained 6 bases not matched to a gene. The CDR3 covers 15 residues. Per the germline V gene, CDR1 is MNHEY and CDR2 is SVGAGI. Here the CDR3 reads CASSLTSGRGETQYF. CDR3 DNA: TGTGCCAGCAGCCTAACTAGCGGGAGGGGGGAGACCCAGTACTTC.

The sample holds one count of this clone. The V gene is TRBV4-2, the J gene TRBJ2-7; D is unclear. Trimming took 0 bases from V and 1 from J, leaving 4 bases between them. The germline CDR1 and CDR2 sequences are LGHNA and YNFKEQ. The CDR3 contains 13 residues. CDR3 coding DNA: TGTGCCAGCAGCCAAGAGGTTTCCTACGAGCAGTACTTC. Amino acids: CASSQEVSYEQYF.

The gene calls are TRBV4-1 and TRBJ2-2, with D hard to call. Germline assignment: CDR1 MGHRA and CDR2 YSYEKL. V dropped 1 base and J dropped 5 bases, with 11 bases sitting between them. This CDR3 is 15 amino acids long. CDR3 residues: CASSQVTVGTGELFF. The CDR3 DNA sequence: TGCGCCAGCAGCCAAGTTACTGTGGGAACCGGGGAGCTGTTTTTT.

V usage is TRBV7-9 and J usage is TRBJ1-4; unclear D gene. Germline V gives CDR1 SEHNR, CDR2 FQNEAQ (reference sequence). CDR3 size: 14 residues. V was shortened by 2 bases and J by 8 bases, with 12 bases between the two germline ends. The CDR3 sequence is CASSLRSGEEKLFF. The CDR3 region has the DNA TGTGCCAGCAGCTTAAGGTCAGGTGAAGAAAAACTGTTTTTT.

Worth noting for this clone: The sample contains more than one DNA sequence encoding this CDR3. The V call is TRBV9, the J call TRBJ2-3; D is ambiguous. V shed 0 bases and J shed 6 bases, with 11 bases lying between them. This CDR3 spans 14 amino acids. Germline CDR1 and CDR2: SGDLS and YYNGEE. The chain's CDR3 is CASSVAGLSDTQYF. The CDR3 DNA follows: TGTGCCAGCAGCGTAGCCGGGCTTTCTGATACGCAGTATTTT.

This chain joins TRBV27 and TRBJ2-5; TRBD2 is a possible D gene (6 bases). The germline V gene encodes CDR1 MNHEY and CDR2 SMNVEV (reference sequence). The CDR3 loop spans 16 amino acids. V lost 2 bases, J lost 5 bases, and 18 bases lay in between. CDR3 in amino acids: CASSLLSSREWETQYF. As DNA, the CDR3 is TGTGCCAGCAGTTTACTGTCGAGCCGGGAGTGGGAGACCCAGTACTTC.

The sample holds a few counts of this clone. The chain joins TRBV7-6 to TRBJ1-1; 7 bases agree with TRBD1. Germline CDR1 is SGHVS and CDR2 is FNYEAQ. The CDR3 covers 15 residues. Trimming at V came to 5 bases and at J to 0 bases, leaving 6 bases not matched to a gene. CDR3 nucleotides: TGTGCCAGCAGCCTCAGACAGGGATTGAACACTGAAGCTTTCTTT. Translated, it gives CASSLRQGLNTEAFF.

This CDR3 reads CASSLLGPEGYTDTQYF. The CDR3 DNA follows: TGTGCCAGCAGCCTTCTAGGACCCGAGGGGTATACAGATACGCAGTATTTT. The rearrangement links TRBV27 to TRBJ2-3, with D possibly being TRBD1 or TRBD2 (5 bases each). The CDR3 runs 17 residues. Germline V gene sequence: CDR1 MNHEY, CDR2 SMNVEV (reference sequence). V lost 6 bases and J 3 bases, leaving 22 bases between the germline ends.